This is a list of T cell receptor beta chains from one sample in a study of blood T cell repertoires in COVID-19. Assay: immunoSEQ multiplex PCR; the TCRdb copy retains only in-frame clones and omits some. The table lists 110,000 to 150,000 clones, around 86% of them singletons. Sequencing was done on a sample of peripheral blood. The receptors come from an elderly woman with acute or convalescent COVID-19. Each CDR3 is given with its conserved first and last residue. A D gene is named only where the DNA matches it firmly. Where a row states a size, it is once, few, many or the class of an expanded clone; other rows omit it.

cdr3_aa cdr3_nt d_call v_call clone_size j_call
CASSLTGPPGELFF TGTGCCAGCAGCCTCACAGGGCCCCCCGGGGAGCTGTTTTTT - TRBV27 once TRBJ2-2
CASSLNTGELFF TGTGCCAGCAGCCTTAACACCGGGGAGCTGTTTTTT - TRBV28 - TRBJ2-2
CASGGGYGYTF TGTGCCAGTGGGGGCGGCTATGGCTACACCTTC - TRBV19 - TRBJ1-2
CASSLAVPLRDTQYF TGCGCCAGCAGCTTGGCTGTCCCCCTCAGAGATACGCAGTATTTT - TRBV5-1 - TRBJ2-3
CASSLAAGEREKLFF TGTGCCAGCAGTTTAGCCGCAGGGGAAAGGGAGAAACTGTTTTTT - TRBV28 - TRBJ1-4
CSASPGTGANVLTF TGCAGTGCTAGTCCCGGGACTGGGGCCAACGTCCTGACTTTC - TRBV20-1 - TRBJ2-6
CASSHLQGTEAFF TGTGCCAGCAGCCATCTACAGGGGACTGAAGCTTTCTTT TRBD1 TRBV3-1/TRBV3-2 - TRBJ1-1
CASSVDGGVYYGYTF TGTGCCAGCAGCGTAGACGGGGGGGTCTACTATGGCTACACCTTC - TRBV9 - TRBJ1-2
CASSLNSYTTEAFF TGCGCCAGCAGTCTGAACAGCTACACTACTGAAGCTTTCTTT - TRBV5-1 few TRBJ1-1
CASRAGTGPEKLFF TGTGCCAGCAGAGCCGGGACAGGGCCTGAAAAACTGTTTTTT TRBD1 TRBV6-5 few TRBJ1-4
CASSPRQGAVVGYTF TGTGCCAGCAGCCCCAGACAGGGGGCGGTTGTTGGCTACACCTTC TRBD1 TRBV5-5 few TRBJ1-2
CASSPLPGGQSGNTEAFF TGTGCCAGCAGCCCCCTCCCCGGGGGACAGTCGGGGAACACTGAAGCTTTCTTT TRBD1 TRBV5-5 few TRBJ1-1
CASSEVGQGSNSPLHF TGTGCCAGCAGTGAAGTTGGACAGGGTAGTAATTCACCCCTCCACTTT TRBD1 TRBV6-1 - TRBJ1-6
CARSWGTGIPPDTGELFF TGTGCCAGAAGCTGGGGGACAGGGATCCCCCCTGACACCGGGGAGCTGTTTTTT TRBD1 TRBV5-3 - TRBJ2-2
CSVELSGGSISTDTQYF TGCAGCGTTGAACTGAGTGGGGGGAGTATTAGCACAGATACGCAGTATTTT - TRBV29-1 - TRBJ2-3
CAWNGELFTSDEAFF TGTGCCTGGAATGGGGAGCTTTTTACTAGCGATGAAGCTTTCTTT - TRBV30 - TRBJ1-1
CATSDLHQAGAQETQYF TGTGCCACCAGTGATTTGCACCAGGCCGGTGCGCAAGAGACCCAGTACTTC - TRBV24-1 - TRBJ2-5
CASSIVLDHYEQYF TGTGCCAGTAGTATTGTACTAGATCACTACGAGCAGTACTTC - TRBV19 - TRBJ2-7
CASRLAGGKNEQFF TGTGCCAGCAGACTAGCGGGAGGGAAGAATGAGCAGTTCTTC TRBD2 TRBV7-2 - TRBJ2-1
CASSLPDRNTEAFF TGTGCCAGCAGTTTGCCGGACAGGAACACTGAAGCTTTCTTT - TRBV28 - TRBJ1-1
CASSLGAGNQPQHF TGTGCCAGCAGCTTAGGGGCAGGCAATCAGCCCCAGCATTTT - TRBV7-9 - TRBJ1-5
CASSHAGGNTEAFF TGTGCCAGCAGTCACGCCGGGGGTAACACTGAAGCTTTCTTT - TRBV6-6 - TRBJ1-1
CASSPGQGMAEQFF TGCGCCAGCAGCCCGGGACAGGGGATGGCTGAGCAGTTCTTC TRBD1 TRBV5-1 - TRBJ2-1
CSASRGLGVTQYF TGCAGTGCCAGTCGGGGACTTGGGGTTACGCAGTATTTT - TRBV20-1 - TRBJ2-3
CASSISRGMNTEAFF TGTGCCAGTAGTATATCGCGGGGGATGAACACTGAAGCTTTCTTT - TRBV19 - TRBJ1-1
CASSYSKVLAGGLYEQYF TGTGCCAGCAGTTACTCGAAGGTCCTAGCGGGAGGCCTCTACGAGCAGTACTTC TRBD2 TRBV6-2/TRBV6-3 - TRBJ2-7
CASRIGTTGNTIYF TGTGCCAGCAGAATCGGGACAACTGGAAACACCATATATTTT - TRBV14 - TRBJ1-3
CASSPQGVHQPQHF TGTGCCAGCAGCCCCCAGGGGGTCCATCAGCCCCAGCATTTT TRBD1 TRBV3-1/TRBV3-2 once TRBJ1-5
CASIFVPGGTEAFF TGTGCCAGCATTTTCGTCCCGGGTGGCACTGAAGCTTTCTTT - TRBV6-5 - TRBJ1-1
CASSDPGLDNSPLHF TGCGCCAGCAGTGATCCTGGCCTGGATAATTCACCCCTCCACTTT - TRBV10-2 medium-sized TRBJ1-6
CASNPGVLREVTDTQYF TGTGCCAGCAACCCCGGGGTATTGCGGGAGGTGACAGATACGCAGTATTTT TRBD2 TRBV7-2 - TRBJ2-3
CASSRFGETQYF TGTGCCAGCAGCCGCTTCGGAGAGACCCAGTACTTC - TRBV7-2 - TRBJ2-5